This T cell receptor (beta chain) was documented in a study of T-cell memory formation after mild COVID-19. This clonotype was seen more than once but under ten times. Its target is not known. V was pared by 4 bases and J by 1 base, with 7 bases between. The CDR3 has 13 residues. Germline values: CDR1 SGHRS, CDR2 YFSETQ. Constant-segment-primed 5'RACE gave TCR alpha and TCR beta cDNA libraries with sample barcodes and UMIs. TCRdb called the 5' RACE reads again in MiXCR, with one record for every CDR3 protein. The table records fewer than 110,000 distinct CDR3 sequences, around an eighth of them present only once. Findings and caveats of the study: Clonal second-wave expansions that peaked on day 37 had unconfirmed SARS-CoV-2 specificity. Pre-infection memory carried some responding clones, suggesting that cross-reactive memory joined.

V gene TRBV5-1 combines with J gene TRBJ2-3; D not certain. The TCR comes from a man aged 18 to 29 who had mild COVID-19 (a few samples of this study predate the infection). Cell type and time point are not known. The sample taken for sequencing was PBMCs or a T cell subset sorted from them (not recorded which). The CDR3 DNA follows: TGCGCCAGCAGCCCCGACCGCACAGATACGCAGTATTTT. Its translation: CASSPDRTDTQYF.